The source of this T cell receptor beta chain is a study of immune heterogeneity within non-small cell lung tumors. Between the trimmed V and J ends, which lost 5 bases and 9 bases, there was a span of 17 bases. The CDR3 extends over 14 amino acids. Germline CDR1 is MNHEY and CDR2 is SMNVEV (reference sequence). The authors used approximately 540 ng of bulk tumor genomic DNA per sample as template. Surgery yielded several widely spaced biopsies per primary tumor. Patients underwent curative surgery for untreated, newly diagnosed non-small cell lung cancer. Amplification of the TCR beta CDR3 was achieved through multiplex PCR with 32 V and 13 J primers. TCRdb analysed the multiplex PCR reads with MiXCR anew, one entry per CDR3 protein. The sample contains several thousand distinct CDR3 sequences, approximately 40% of which appear only once.

This clonotype was obtained from a man in his sixties or seventies with non-small cell lung cancer. The chain is built from TRBV27 and TRBJ2-1, with D perhaps matching TRBD2 (7 bases). The sequenced sample consisted of lung tumor tissue. CDR3 amino acids: CASSHSGGRGEQFF. CDR3 DNA: TGTGCCAGCAGTCATTCCGGGGGGCGGGGTGAGCAGTTCTTC.